Below, 7 T cell receptor beta chains from the same sample are listed, as sequenced in a study of beta chain features in type 1 diabetes. Study conclusions and caveats: Shorter TCRB CDR3s, moderately but significantly so, marked every one of the four CD4+ subsets in Type 1 diabetes patients.

The whole isolated RNA underwent reverse transcription, so sequencing captured expressed TCRB transcripts. Clones were read by immunoSEQ multiplex PCR, and TCRdb kept only the in-frame ones, dropping some. Of more than 550,000 clones in the sample, over 12% were seen once. No antigen is known for these receptors. Sequences were obtained from naive CD4+ T cells from blood. Every receptor here comes from a man aged 18 to 35 with type 1 diabetes.

The chain employs TRBV4-2 and TRBJ2-1; a possible D gene is TRBD1 (6 bases). V was shortened by 4 bases and J by 6 bases, with 7 bases between the two germline ends. CDR1 is LGHNA and CDR2 is YNFKEQ in the germline V gene. The length of the CDR3 is 12 residues. This CDR3 is CASSRQANEQFF. The CDR3 nucleotides read TGTGCCAGCAGCCGACAGGCCAATGAGCAGTTCTTC.

The rearrangement uses TRBV30 and TRBJ1-2; D call uncertain. The CDR3 length is 15 residues. Trimming shortened V by 4 bases and J by 0 bases, and 15 bases separated the two germline ends. Germline-derived CDR1 and CDR2 are GTSNPN and SVGIG (reference sequence). CDR3 sequence reads: CAWNLGSSSNYGYTF. CDR3 nucleotide sequence: TGTGCCTGGAACCTGGGTAGCAGTTCTAACTATGGCTACACCTTC.

This clone turned up a few times. The V gene is TRBV28, the J gene TRBJ2-3; D might be TRBD1 or TRBD2, each matching 5 bases. Trimming took 5 bases from V and 7 from J, leaving 10 bases between them. Germline loops: CDR1 MDHEN, CDR2 SYDVKM. The CDR3 length is 12 residues. The CDR3 sequence: CASSQGPYTQYF. The CDR3 coding sequence is TGTGCCAGCAGTCAGGGACCCTATACGCAGTATTTT.

This clone was counted a few times. CDR3 DNA sequence: TGTGCCAGCAGCATTCAGGGAAACACCATATATTTT. This encodes CASSIQGNTIYF. This chain uses TRBV7-2 with TRBJ1-3; D uncertain. The V end lost 5 bases, the J end lost 4 bases, and 6 bases lay between the germline ends. The germline V gene has CDR1 SGHTA and CDR2 FQGNSA. This CDR3 contains 12 residues.

This rearrangement joins TRBV7-6 to TRBJ2-7; 7 nucleotides agree with TRBD1. Germline CDR1 and CDR2: SGHVS and FNYEAQ. CDR3 length: 14 amino acids. Losses at the gene ends were 8 bases for V and 5 bases for J; bases not matched to a gene: 12. Written as DNA, the CDR3 is TGTGCCAGCCGACAAGACAGGGAGTATAACGAGCAGTACTTC. Translated, it gives CASRQDREYNEQYF.

For this clone: In the same sample, other DNA sequences code for this CDR3. This CDR3 reads CASSSTGTGEETQYF. Written as DNA, the CDR3 is TGCGCCAGCAGCTCGACCGGGACAGGGGAAGAGACCCAGTACTTC. V and J are TRBV5-1 and TRBJ2-5, with TRBD1 matching over 10 bases. Germline CDR1 SGHRS, CDR2 YFSETQ. The V segment lost 3 bases and the J segment 3 bases; nucleotides outside the gene matches: 5. The CDR3 length is 15 residues.

This chain links TRBV2 with TRBJ1-5, with unresolved D. The germline gives CDR1 SNHLY, CDR2 FYNNEI. Trimming removed 5 bases at V and 6 bases at J, with 17 bases between. The CDR3 length is 15 residues. The CDR3 DNA reads as TGTGCCAGCAGTTACCATTTGAGCGCACTTCAGCCCCAGCATTTT. This translates into CASSYHLSALQPQHF.